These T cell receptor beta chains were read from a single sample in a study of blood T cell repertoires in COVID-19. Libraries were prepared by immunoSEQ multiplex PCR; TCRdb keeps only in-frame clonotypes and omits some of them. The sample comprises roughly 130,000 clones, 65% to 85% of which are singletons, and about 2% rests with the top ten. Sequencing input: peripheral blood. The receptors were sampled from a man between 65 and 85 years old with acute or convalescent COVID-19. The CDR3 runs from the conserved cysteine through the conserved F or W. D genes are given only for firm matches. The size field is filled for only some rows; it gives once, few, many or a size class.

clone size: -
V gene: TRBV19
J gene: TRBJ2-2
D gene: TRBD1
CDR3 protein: CASKTGGNTGELFF
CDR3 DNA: TGTGCCAGTAAGACAGGGGGGAACACCGGGGAGCTGTTTTTT

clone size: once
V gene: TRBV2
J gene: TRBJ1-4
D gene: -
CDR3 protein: CASSRQNEKLFF
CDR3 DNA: TGTGCCAGCTCCCGACAGAATGAAAAACTGTTTTTT

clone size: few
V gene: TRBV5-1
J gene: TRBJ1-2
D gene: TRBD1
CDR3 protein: CASSSEGQTGNYGYTF
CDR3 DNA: TGCGCCAGCAGCTCGGAGGGCCAGACAGGGAACTATGGCTACACCTTC

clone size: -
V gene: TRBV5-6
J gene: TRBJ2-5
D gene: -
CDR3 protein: CASSSHGVETQYF
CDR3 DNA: TGTGCCAGCAGCTCCCACGGGGTGGAGACCCAGTACTTC

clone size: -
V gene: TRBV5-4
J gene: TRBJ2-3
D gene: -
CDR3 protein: CASSFEGFYTDTQYF
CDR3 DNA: TGTGCCAGCAGCTTTGAGGGTTTCTACACAGATACGCAGTATTTT

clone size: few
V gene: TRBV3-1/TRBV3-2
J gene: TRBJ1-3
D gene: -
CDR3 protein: CASSQGSTYGNTIYF
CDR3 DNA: TGTGCCAGCAGCCAAGGGAGCACTTATGGAAACACCATATATTTT

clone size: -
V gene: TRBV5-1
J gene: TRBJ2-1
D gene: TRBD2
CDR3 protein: CASSLGASGGYNEQFF
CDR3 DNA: TGCGCCAGCAGCTTGGGGGCTAGCGGGGGCTACAATGAGCAGTTCTTC

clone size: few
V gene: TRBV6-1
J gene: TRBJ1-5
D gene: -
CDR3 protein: CASSEQGGNQPQHF
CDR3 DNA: TGTGCCAGCAGTGAACAGGGTGGCAATCAGCCCCAGCATTTT

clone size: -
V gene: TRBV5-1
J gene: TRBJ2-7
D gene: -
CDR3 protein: CASRREEGSYEQYF
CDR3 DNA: TGCGCCAGCAGAAGGGAGGAAGGGTCCTACGAGCAGTACTTC

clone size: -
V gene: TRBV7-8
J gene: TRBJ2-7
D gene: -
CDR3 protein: CASSRGGEVYEQYF
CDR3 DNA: TGTGCCAGCAGCCGAGGGGGAGAAGTCTACGAGCAGTACTTC

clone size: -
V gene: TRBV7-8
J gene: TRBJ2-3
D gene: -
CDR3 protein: CASSLVADTDTQYF
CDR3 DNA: TGTGCCAGCAGCTTAGTTGCGGACACAGATACGCAGTATTTT

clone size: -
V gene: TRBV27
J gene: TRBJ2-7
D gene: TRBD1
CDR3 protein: CASSSRQGLYEQYF
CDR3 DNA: TGTGCCAGCAGTTCCCGACAGGGCCTATACGAGCAGTACTTC

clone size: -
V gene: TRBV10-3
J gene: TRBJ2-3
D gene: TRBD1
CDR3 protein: CAISAAGTGYSGRTDTQYF
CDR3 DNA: TGTGCCATCAGTGCCGCCGGGACAGGGTACTCCGGTCGCACAGATACGCAGTATTTT

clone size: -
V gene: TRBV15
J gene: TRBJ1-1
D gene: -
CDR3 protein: CATRTGMNTEAFF
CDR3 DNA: TGTGCCACCAGAACAGGGATGAACACTGAAGCTTTCTTT

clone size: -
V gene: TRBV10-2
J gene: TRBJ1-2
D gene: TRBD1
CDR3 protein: CAAESRDRGAYTF
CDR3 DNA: TGCGCCGCCGAATCCCGGGACAGGGGGGCCTACACCTTC

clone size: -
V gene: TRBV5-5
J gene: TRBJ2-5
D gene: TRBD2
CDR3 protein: CASSLGGLAAGSQYF
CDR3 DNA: TGTGCCAGCAGCTTGGGGGGCCTAGCGGCCGGGTCCCAGTACTTC

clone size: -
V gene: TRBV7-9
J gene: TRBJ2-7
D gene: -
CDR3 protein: CASSLALTVSSYEQYF
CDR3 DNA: TGTGCCAGCAGCTTAGCCCTGACAGTTTCCTCCTACGAGCAGTACTTC

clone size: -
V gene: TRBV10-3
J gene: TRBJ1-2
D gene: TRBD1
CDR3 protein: CAIRGTGPDYGYTF
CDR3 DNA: TGTGCCATCAGAGGGACAGGCCCGGACTATGGCTACACCTTC

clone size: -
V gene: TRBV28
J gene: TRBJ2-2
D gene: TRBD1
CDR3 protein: CASQGTGRTGELFF
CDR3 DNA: TGTGCCAGCCAAGGGACAGGGCGTACCGGGGAGCTGTTTTTT

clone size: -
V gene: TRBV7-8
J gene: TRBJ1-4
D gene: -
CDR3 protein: CASSLARGTNEKLFF
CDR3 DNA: TGTGCCAGCAGCTTAGCTCGGGGGACTAATGAAAAACTGTTTTTT

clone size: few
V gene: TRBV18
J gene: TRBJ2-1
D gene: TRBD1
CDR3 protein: CASSPLTGSRSYNEQFF
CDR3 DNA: TGTGCCAGCTCACCATTGACAGGGAGTAGGTCCTACAATGAGCAGTTCTTC

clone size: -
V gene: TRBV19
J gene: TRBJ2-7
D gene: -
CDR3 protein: CASSIAQSFSYEQYF
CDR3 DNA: TGTGCCAGTAGTATAGCTCAGTCATTCTCCTACGAGCAGTACTTC

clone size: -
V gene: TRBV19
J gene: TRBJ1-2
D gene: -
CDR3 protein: CATHRSGRDFYGYTF
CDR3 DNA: TGTGCCACCCACCGATCGGGCAGGGACTTCTATGGCTACACCTTC

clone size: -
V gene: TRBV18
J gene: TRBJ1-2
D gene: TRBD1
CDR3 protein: CASSPTGQDNYGYTF
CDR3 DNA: TGTGCCAGCTCACCAACGGGACAGGACAACTATGGCTACACCTTC

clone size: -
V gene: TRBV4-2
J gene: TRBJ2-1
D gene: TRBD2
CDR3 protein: CASSPHGTILGEQFF
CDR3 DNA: TGTGCCAGCAGCCCACACGGGACTATCCTCGGTGAGCAGTTCTTC

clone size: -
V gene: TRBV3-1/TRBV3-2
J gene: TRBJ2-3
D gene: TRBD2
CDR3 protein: CASSPSGGWTDTQYF
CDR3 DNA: TGTGCCAGCAGCCCTAGCGGGGGGTGGACAGATACGCAGTATTTT

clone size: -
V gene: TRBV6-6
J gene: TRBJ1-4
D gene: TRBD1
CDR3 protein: CASSTPDRGEEKLFF
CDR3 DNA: TGTGCCAGCAGTACGCCGGACAGGGGCGAGGAAAAACTGTTTTTT

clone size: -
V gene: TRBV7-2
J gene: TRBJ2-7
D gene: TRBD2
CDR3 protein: CASSLGGTGGAVLVEEQYF
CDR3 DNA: TGTGCCAGCAGCTTAGGAGGCACCGGGGGGGCAGTTCTCGTTGAAGAGCAGTACTTC

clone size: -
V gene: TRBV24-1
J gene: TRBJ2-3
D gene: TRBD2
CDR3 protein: CATSDAGTSGYRTDTQYF
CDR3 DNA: TGTGCCACCAGTGACGCCGGGACTAGCGGGTATCGGACAGATACGCAGTATTTT

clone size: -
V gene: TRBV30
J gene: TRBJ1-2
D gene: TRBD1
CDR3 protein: CAWSERQGRGYTF
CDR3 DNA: TGTGCCTGGAGTGAGAGACAGGGCCGGGGCTACACCTTC

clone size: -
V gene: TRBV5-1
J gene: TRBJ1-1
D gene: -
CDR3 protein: CASTDQGQNTEAFF
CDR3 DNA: TGCGCCAGCACTGACCAGGGACAGAACACTGAAGCTTTCTTT

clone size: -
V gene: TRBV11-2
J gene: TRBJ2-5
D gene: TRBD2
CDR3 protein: CASSSGGTAKETQYF
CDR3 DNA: TGTGCCAGCAGCTCGGGGGGGACGGCAAAAGAGACCCAGTACTTC

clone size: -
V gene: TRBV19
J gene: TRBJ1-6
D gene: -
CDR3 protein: CASSIEARRGSSYNSPLHF
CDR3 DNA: TGTGCCAGTAGTATAGAAGCCCGCCGGGGGAGCTCCTATAATTCACCCCTCCACTTT